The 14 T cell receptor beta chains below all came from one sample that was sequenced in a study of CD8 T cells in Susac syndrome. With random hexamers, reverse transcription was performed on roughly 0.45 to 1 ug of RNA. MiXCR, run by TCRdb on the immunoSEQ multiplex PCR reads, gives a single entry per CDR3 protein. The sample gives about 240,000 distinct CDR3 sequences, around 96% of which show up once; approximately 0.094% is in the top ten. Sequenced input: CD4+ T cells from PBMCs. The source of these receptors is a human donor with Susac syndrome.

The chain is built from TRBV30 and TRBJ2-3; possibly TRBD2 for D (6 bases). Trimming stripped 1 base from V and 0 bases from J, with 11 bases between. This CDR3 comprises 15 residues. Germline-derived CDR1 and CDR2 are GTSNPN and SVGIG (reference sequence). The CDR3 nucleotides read TGTGCCTGGAGTGAGGGACTCTTAAGCACAGATACGCAGTATTTT. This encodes CAWSEGLLSTDTQYF.

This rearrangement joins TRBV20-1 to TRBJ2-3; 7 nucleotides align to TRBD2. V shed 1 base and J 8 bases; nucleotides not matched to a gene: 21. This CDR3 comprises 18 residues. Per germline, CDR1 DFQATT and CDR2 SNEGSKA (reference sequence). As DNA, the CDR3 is TGCAGTGCTAGAGCGAAAGTAGCGGGTTATTTCTTTACGGCTACGCAGTATTTT. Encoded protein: CSARAKVAGYFFTATQYF.

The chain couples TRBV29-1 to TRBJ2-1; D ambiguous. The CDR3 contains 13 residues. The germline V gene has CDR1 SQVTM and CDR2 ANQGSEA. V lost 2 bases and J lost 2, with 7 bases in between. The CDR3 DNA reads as TGCAGCGTTGAATGGCGAACCTACAATGAGCAGTTCTTC. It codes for CSVEWRTYNEQFF.

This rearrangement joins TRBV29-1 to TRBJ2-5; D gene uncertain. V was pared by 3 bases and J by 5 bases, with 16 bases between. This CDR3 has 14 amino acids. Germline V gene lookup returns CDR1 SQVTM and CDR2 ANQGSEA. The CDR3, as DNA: TGCAGCGTTGACCCTCCAGAAGGTTGGGAGACCCAGTACTTC. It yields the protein CSVDPPEGWETQYF. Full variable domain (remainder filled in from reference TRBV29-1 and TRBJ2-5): SAVISQKPSRDICQRGTSLTIQCQVDSQVTMMFWYRQQPGQSLTLIATANQGSEATYESGFVIDKFPISRPNLTFSTLTVSNMSPEDSSIYLCSVDPPEGWETQYFGPGTRLLVL.

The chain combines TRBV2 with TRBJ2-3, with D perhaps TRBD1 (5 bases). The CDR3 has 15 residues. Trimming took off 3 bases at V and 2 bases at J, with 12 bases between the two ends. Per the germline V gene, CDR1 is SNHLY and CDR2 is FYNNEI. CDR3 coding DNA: TGTGCCAGCAGTGAGGCAGGGATGAACACAGATACGCAGTATTTT. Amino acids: CASSEAGMNTDTQYF.

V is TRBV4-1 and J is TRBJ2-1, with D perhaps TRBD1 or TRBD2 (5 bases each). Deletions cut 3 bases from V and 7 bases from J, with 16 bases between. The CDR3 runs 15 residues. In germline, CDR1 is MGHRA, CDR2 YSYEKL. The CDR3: CASSQTGTSRNEQFF. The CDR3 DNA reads TGCGCCAGCAGCCAGACCGGGACCTCGCGTAATGAGCAGTTCTTC.

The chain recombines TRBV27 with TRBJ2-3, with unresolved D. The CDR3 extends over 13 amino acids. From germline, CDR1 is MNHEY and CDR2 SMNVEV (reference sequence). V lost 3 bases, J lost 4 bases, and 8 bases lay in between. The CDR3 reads CASSFGRADTQYF. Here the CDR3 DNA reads TGTGCCAGCAGTTTTGGCCGCGCAGATACGCAGTATTTT.

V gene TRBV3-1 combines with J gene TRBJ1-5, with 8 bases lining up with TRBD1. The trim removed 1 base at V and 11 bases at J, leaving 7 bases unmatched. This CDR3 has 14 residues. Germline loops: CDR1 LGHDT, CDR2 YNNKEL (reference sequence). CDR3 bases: TGTGCCAGCAGCCAAGCTCACAGACAGGGGACCCAGCATTTT. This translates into CASSQAHRQGTQHF.

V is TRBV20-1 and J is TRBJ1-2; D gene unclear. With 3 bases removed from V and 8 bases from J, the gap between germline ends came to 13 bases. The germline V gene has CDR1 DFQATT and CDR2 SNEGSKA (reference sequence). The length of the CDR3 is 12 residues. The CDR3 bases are TGCAGTGCTAGTAAAGGCTCGGCGGGCTACACCTTC. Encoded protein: CSASKGSAGYTF.

As DNA, the CDR3 is TGCGCCAGCAGCCTTAGCCGGGGGCCCTACGAGCAGTACTTC. It translates to CASSLSRGPYEQYF. The chain has TRBV4-1 and TRBJ2-7; perhaps D is TRBD1 or TRBD2 (6 bases each). The germline V gene has CDR1 MGHRA and CDR2 YSYEKL. Trimming left V 4 bases short and J 2 bases short, with 12 bases between. This CDR3 comprises 14 residues.

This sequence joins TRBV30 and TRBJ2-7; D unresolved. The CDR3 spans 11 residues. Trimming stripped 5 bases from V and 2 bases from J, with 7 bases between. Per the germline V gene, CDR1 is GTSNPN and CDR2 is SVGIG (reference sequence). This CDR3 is CAWGIPYEQYF. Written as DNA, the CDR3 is TGTGCCTGGGGGATCCCCTACGAGCAGTACTTC.

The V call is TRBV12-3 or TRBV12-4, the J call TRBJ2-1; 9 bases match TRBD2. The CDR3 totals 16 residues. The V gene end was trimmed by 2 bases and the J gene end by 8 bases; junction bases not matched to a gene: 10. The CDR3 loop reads CASSLTGEREEDEQFF. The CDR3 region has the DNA TGTGCCAGCAGTTTAACCGGCGAGCGGGAGGAGGATGAGCAGTTCTTC.

In nucleotides, the CDR3 is TGCAGTGCTAGTTCCCTCGGACTAGCGGGAGTTCTGTATTTT. Protein: CSASSLGLAGVLYF. The chain is built from TRBV20-1 and TRBJ2-3, with 13 bases aligning to TRBD2. CDR1 DFQATT and CDR2 SNEGSKA come from the germline V gene (reference sequence). The CDR3 sequence is 14 residues long. After removal of 3 bases from V and 14 bases from J, the junction contained 11 bases not matched to a gene.

The DNA of the CDR3 is TGCAGCGTTAGGGACCGAGCTCCATTGAACACTGAAGCTTTCTTT. It translates to CSVRDRAPLNTEAFF. This chain joins TRBV20-1 and TRBJ1-1; maybe TRBD1 (5 bases). CDR1 DFQATT and CDR2 SNEGSKA come from the germline V gene (reference sequence). This CDR3 contains 15 residues.